This TCR beta chain was identified during a study of shared clonotypes between healthy human individuals. The split of CD4+ cells yielded CD45RA+ naive and CD45RA-negative memory subsets. Trimming took 5 bases from V and 3 from J; bases not matched to a gene: 13. The CDR3 consists of 17 residues. Germline lookup yields CDR1 SGHNT and CDR2 YENEEA. The assay used deep level. Using immunoSEQ multiplex PCR, the repertoire was profiled, and TCRdb retains in-frame clones only, with some absent. The sample contains approximately 2.3 million clones, 90% to 95% of which appear only once. The TCR originated in a man younger than 35 in good health. Some clones in this sample may be carry-over from other donors' samples. V and J are TRBV11-3 and TRBJ1-5; the match to TRBD1 covers 7 bases. Input material: naive CD4+ T cells from PBMCs. The sample's subset: CD45RA+ positively selected. CDR3 amino acids: CASSAGDRRYDNQPQHF. The CDR3 DNA is TGTGCCAGCAGCGCCGGGGACAGACGATATGACAATCAGCCCCAGCATTTT.